This T cell receptor beta chain was observed in a study of spatial heterogeneity in lung cancer. Documented time point: sample taken at primary tumor resection. The donors, 72 patients with untreated early-stage non-small cell lung cancer, provided the samples. Researchers sequenced whole RNA taken from tumor, nontumor lung or frozen PBMC without sorting. The study tagged each TCR cDNA molecule with a unique molecular identifier. TCRdb reprocessed the 5' RACE reads via MiXCR and lists one record per CDR3 protein. The repertoire holds tens of thousands of distinct CDR3 sequences, approximately 5% seen once, with over 8.5% in the top ten. From germline, CDR1 is LNHDA and CDR2 SQIVND (reference sequence). V lost 5 bases to trimming and J lost 0 bases, with 8 bases between them. The CDR3 spans 15 residues. In its sample, this clonotype was seen many times.

This sequence was found in a male donor with early-stage non-small cell lung cancer. This chain joins TRBV19 and TRBJ2-6; D is undetermined. The source was PBMCs, collected at surgery. Written as DNA, the CDR3 is TGTGCCAGTAGTCTTCTTTTCTCTGGGGCCAACGTCCTGACTTTC. Protein sequence: CASSLLFSGANVLTF. Filled out from reference TRBV19 and TRBJ2-6, the complete variable domain reads DGGITQSPKYLFRKEGQNVTLSCEQNLNHDAMYWYRQDPGQGLRLIYYSQIVNDFQKGDIAEGYSVSREKKESFPLTVTSAQKNPTAFYLCASSLLFSGANVLTFGAGSRLTVL.